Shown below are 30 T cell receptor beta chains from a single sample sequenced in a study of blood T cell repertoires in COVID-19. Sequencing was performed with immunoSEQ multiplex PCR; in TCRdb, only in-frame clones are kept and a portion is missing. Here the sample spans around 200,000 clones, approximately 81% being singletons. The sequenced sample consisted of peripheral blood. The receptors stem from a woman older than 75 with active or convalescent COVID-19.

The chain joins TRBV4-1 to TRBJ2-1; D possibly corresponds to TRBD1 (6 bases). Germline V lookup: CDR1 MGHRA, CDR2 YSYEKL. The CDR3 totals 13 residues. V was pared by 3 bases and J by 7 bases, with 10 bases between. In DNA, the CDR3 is TGCGCCAGCAGCCAGACTACAGGGAATGAGCAGTTCTTC. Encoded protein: CASSQTTGNEQFF.

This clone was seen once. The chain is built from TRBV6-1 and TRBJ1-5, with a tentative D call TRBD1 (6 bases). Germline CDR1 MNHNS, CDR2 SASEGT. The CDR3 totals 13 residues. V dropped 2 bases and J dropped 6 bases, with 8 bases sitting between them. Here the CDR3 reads CASSERGTQPQHF. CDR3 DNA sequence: TGTGCCAGCAGTGAAAGGGGGACTCAGCCCCAGCATTTT.

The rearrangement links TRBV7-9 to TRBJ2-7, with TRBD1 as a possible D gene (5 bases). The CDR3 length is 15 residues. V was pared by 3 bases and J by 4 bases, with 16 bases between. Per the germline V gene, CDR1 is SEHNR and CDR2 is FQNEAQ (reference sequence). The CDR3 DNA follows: TGTGCCAGCAGCTTCGGCGGCAGGGTGGCATACGAGCAGTACTTC. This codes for CASSFGGRVAYEQYF.

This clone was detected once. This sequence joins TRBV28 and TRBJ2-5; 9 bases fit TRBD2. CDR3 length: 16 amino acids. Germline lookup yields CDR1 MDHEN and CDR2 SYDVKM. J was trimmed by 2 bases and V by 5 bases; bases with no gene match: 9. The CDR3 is CASSPILAGLQETQYF. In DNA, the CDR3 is TGTGCCAGCAGTCCCATACTAGCGGGCTTACAAGAGACCCAGTACTTC.

Here the CDR3 DNA reads TGTGCCAGCACCCCCTCTAGCGGGAGAGGGACCGGGGAGCTGTTTTTT. Translation: CASTPSSGRGTGELFF. The chain couples TRBV2 to TRBJ2-2; 10 bases align to TRBD2. The CDR3 totals 16 residues. V lost 7 bases and J lost 5; bases outside the gene matches: 10. In germline, CDR1 is SNHLY, CDR2 FYNNEI.

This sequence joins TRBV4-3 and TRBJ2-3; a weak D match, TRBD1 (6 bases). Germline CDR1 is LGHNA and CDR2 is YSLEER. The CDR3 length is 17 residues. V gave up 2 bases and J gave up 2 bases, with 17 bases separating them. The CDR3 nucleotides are TGCGCCAGCAGCCAACGACTTAGGACAGACGCCACAGATACGCAGTATTTT. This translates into CASSQRLRTDATDTQYF.

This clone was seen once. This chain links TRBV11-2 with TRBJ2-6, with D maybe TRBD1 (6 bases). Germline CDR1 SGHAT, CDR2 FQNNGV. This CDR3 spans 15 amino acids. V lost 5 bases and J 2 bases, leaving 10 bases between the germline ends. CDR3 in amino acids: CASSMDSPGANVLTF. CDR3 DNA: TGTGCCAGCAGCATGGACAGCCCTGGGGCCAACGTCCTGACTTTC.

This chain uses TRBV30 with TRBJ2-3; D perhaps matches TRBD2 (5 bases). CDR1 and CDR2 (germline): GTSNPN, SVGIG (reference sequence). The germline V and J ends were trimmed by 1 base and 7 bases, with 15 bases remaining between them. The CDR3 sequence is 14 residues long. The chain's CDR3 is CAWSGRVTKHTQYF. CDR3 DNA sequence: TGTGCCTGGAGTGGAAGAGTGACTAAGCATACGCAGTATTTT.

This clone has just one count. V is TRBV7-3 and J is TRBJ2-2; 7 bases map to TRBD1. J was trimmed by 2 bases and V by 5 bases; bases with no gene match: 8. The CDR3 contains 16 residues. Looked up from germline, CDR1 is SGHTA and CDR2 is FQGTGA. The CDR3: CASSPSGTVNTGELFF. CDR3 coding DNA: TGTGCCAGCAGCCCTTCCGGGACAGTTAACACCGGGGAGCTGTTTTTT.

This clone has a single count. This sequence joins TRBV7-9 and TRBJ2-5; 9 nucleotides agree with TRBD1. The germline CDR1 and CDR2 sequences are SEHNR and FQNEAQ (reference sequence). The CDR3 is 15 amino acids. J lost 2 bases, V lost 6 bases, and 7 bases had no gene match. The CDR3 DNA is TGTGCCAGCAGGTCACAGGGGGCGGGTCAAGAGACCCAGTACTTC. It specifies CASRSQGAGQETQYF.

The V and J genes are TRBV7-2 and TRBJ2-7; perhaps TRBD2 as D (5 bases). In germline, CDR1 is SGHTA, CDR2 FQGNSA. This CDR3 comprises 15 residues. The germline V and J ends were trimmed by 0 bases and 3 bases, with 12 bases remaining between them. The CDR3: CASSLALGVYYEQYF. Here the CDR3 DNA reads TGTGCCAGCAGCTTAGCCCTCGGGGTATACTACGAGCAGTACTTC.

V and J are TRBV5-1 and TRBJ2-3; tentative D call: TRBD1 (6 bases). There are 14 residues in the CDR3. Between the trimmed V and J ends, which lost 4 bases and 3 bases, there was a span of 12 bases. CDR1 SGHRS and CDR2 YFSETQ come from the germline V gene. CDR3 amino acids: CASSPGQTTDTQYF. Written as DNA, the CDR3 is TGCGCCAGCAGCCCCGGACAGACAACAGATACGCAGTATTTT.

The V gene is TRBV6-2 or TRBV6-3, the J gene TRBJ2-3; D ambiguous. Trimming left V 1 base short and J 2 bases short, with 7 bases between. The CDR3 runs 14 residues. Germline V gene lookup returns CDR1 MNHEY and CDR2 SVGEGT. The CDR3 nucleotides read TGTGCCAGCAGTTACTTCGAACTCACAGATACGCAGTATTTT. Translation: CASSYFELTDTQYF.

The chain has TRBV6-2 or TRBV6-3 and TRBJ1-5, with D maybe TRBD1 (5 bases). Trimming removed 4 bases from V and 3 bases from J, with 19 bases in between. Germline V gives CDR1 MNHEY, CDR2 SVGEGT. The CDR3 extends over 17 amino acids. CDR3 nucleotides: TGTGCCAGCAGTTTACGGGCCCAGGGTTGGGACAATCAGCCCCAGCATTTT. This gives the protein CASSLRAQGWDNQPQHF.

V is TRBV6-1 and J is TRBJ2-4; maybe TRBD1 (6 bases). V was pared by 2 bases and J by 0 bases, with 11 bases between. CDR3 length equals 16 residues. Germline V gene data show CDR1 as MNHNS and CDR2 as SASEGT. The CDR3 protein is CASSEHRALAKNIQYF. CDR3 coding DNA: TGTGCCAGCAGTGAACACAGGGCCCTAGCCAAAAACATTCAGTACTTC.

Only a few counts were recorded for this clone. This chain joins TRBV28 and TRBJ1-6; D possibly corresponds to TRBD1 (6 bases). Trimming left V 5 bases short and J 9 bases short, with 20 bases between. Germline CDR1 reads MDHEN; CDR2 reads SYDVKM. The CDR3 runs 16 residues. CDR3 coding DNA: TGTGCCAGCAGTACGCCCGGGGGGCGGTCGGGTTCACCCCTCCACTTT. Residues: CASSTPGGRSGSPLHF. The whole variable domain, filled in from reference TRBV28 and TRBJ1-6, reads DVKVTQSSRYLVKRTGEKVFLECVQDMDHENMFWYRQDPGLGLRLIYFSYDVKMKEKGDIPEGYSVSREKKERFSLILESASTNQTSMYLCASSTPGGRSGSPLHFGNGTRLTVT.

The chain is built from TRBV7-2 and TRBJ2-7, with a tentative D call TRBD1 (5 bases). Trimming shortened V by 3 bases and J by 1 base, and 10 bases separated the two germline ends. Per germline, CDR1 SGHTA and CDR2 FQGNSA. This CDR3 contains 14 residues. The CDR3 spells CASSFSRTSYEQYF. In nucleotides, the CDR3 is TGTGCCAGCAGCTTCAGCCGGACATCCTACGAGCAGTACTTC.

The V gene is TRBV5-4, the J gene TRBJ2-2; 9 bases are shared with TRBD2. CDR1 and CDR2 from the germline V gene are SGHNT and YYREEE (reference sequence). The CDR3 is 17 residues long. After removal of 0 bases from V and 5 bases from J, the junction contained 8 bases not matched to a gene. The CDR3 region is CASSLAAGGRLTGELFF. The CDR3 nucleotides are TGTGCCAGCAGCTTGGCCGCGGGAGGGCGGCTGACCGGGGAGCTGTTTTTT. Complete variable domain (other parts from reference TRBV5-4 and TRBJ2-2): ETGVTQSPTHLIKTRGQQVTLRCSSQSGHNTVSWYQQALGQGPQFIFQYYREEENGRGNFPPRFSGLQFPNYSSELNVNALELDDSALYLCASSLAAGGRLTGELFFGEGSRLTVL.

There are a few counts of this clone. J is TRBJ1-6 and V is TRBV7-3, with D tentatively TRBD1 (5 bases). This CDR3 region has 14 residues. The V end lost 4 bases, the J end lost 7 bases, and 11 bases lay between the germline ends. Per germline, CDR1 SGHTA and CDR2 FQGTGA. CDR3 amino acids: CASSSQGWNSPLHF. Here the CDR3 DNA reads TGTGCCAGCAGCTCGCAGGGTTGGAATTCACCCCTCCACTTT.

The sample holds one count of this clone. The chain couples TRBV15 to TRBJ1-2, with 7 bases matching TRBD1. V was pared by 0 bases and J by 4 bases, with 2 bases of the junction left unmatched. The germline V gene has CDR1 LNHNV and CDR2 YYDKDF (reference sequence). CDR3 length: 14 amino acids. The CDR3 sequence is CATSREGGAYGYTF. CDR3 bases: TGTGCCACCAGCAGAGAAGGGGGCGCCTATGGCTACACCTTC.

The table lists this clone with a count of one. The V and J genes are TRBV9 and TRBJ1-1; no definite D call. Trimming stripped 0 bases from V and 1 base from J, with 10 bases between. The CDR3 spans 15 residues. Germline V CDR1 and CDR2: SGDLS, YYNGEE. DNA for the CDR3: TGTGCCAGCAGCGTAGCTCCGGGGAGGAACACTGAAGCTTTCTTT. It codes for CASSVAPGRNTEAFF.

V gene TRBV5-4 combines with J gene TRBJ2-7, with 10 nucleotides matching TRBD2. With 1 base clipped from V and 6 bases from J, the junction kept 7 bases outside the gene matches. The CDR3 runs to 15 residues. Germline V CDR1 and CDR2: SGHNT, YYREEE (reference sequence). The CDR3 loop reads CASSLPSGRVSEQYF. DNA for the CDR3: TGTGCCAGCAGCTTGCCTAGCGGGAGAGTGAGCGAGCAGTACTTC.

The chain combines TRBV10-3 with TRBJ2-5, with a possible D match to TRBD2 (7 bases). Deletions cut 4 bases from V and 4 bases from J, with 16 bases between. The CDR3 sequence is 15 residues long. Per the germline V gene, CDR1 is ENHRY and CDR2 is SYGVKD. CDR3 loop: CAISGSGGYGETQYF. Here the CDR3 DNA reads TGTGCCATCAGTGGTTCGGGGGGCTACGGAGAGACCCAGTACTTC.

The CDR3 region has the DNA TGTGCCAGCAGCTTAGCGGGGGGAAGGGGCTACACCTTC. Translated: CASSLAGGRGYTF. The rearrangement joins TRBV7-2 to TRBJ1-2; TRBD1 is a possible D gene (5 bases). CDR1 is SGHTA and CDR2 is FQGNSA in the germline V gene. The germline V and J ends were trimmed by 0 bases and 8 bases, with 10 bases remaining between them. This CDR3 region has 13 residues.

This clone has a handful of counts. The CDR3 reads CASRGGQGYNEQFF. The CDR3 DNA is TGTGCCAGCAGGGGGGGACAGGGCTACAATGAGCAGTTCTTC. The V and J genes are TRBV28 and TRBJ2-1; 9 bases agree with TRBD1. The V and J ends lost 6 bases and 3 bases, in that order; junction bases with no gene match: 3. This CDR3 has 14 amino acids. Germline loops: CDR1 MDHEN, CDR2 SYDVKM.

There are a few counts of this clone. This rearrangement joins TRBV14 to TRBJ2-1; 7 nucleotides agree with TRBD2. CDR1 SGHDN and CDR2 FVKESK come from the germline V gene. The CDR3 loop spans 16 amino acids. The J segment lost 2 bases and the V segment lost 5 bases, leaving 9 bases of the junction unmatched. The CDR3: CASSYYGGGTYNEQFF. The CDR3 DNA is TGTGCCAGCAGCTACTATGGCGGGGGTACCTACAATGAGCAGTTCTTC.

CDR3 DNA sequence: TGTGCCAGTACGGGACAGTTCACAGATACGCAGTATTTT. It translates to CASTGQFTDTQYF. The chain is built from TRBV7-2 and TRBJ2-3; the match to TRBD1 covers 7 bases. The CDR3 sequence is 13 residues long. The V gene end was trimmed by 9 bases and the J gene end by 2 bases; junction bases not matched to a gene: 5. Germline loops: CDR1 SGHTA, CDR2 FQGNSA. The complete variable domain, with remaining parts taken from reference TRBV7-2 and TRBJ2-3, reads GAGVSQSPSNKVTEKGKDVELRCDPISGHTALYWYRQSLGQGLEFLIYFQGNSAPDKSGLPSDRFSAERTGGSVSTLTIQRTQQEDSAVYLCASTGQFTDTQYFGPGTRLTVL.

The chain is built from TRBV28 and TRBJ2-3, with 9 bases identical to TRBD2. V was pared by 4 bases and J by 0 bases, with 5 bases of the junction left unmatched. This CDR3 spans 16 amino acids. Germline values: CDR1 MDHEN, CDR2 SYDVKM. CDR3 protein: CASSSSSGKSTDTQYF. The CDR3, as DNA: TGTGCCAGCAGTTCTTCTAGCGGGAAGAGCACAGATACGCAGTATTTT.

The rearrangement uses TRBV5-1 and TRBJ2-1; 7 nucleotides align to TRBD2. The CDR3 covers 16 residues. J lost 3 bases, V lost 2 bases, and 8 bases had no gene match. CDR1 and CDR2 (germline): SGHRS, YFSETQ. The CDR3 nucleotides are TGCGCCAGCAGCTTCAGTTCGTCTAGCGGCTACAATGAGCAGTTCTTC. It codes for CASSFSSSSGYNEQFF.

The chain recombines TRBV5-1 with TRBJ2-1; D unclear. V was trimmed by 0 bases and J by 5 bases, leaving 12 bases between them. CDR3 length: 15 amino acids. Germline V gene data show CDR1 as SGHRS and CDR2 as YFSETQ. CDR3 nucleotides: TGCGCCAGCAGCTTGGTTGGTCTTGGAGACAATGAGCAGTTCTTC. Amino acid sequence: CASSLVGLGDNEQFF.